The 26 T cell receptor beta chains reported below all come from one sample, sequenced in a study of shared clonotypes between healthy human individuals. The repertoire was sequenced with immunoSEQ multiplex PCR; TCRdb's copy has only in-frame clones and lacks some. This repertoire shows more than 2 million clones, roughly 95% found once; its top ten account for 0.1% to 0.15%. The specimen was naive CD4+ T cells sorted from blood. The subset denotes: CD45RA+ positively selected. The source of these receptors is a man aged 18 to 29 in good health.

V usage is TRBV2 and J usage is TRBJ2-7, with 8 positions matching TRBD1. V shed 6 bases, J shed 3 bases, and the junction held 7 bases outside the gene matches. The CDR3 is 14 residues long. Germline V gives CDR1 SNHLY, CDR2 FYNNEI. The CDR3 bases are TGTGCCAGCAGGGTGGACAGGGCGTACTACGAGCAGTACTTC. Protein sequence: CASRVDRAYYEQYF. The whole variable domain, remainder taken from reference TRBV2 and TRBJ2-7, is EPEVTQTPSHQVTQMGQEVILRCVPISNHLYFYWYRQILGQKVEFLVSFYNNEISEKSEIFDDQFSVERPDGSNFTLKIRSTKLEDSAMYFCASRVDRAYYEQYFGPGTRLTVT.

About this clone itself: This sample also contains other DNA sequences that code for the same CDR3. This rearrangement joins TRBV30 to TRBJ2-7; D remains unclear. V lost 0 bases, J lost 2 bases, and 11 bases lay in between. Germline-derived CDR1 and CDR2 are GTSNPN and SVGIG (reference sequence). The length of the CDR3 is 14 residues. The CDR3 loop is CAWSVSRGPYEQYF. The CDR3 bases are TGTGCCTGGAGTGTAAGTAGAGGTCCCTACGAGCAGTACTTC. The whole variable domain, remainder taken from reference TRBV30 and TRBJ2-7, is SQTIHQWPATLVQPVGSPLSLECTVEGTSNPNLYWYRQAAGRGLQLLFYSVGIGQISSEVPQNLSASRPQDRQFILSSKKLLLSDSGFYLCAWSVSRGPYEQYFGPGTRLTVT.

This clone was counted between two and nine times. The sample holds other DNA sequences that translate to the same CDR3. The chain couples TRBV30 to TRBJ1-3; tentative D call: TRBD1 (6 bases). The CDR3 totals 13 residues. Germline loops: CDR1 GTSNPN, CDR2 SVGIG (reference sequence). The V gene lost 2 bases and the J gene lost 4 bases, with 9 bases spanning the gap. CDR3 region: CAWSRGAGNTIYF. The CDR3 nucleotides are TGTGCCTGGAGTCGGGGGGCCGGAAACACCATATATTTT.

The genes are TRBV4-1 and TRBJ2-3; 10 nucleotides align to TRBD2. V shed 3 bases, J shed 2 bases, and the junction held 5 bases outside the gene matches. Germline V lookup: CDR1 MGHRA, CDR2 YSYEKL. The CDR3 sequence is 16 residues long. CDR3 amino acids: CASSHILAGFTDTQYF. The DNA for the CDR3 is TGCGCCAGCAGCCATATACTAGCGGGGTTCACAGATACGCAGTATTTT.

CDR3 DNA: TGTGCCAGCAAGGAGGGGGCGTTCGGCTATGGCTACACCTTC. This codes for CASKEGAFGYGYTF. The rearrangement joins TRBV27 to TRBJ1-2; 7 bases align to TRBD1. Per germline, CDR1 MNHEY and CDR2 SMNVEV (reference sequence). The CDR3 is 14 residues long. The V and J ends lost 7 bases and 4 bases, in that order; junction bases with no gene match: 9.

In DNA form, the CDR3 reads TGTGCCAGCAGCTCCGAGGGAGGATCTGGAAACACCATATATTTT. Encoded protein: CASSSEGGSGNTIYF. The gene calls are TRBV7-2 and TRBJ1-3, with D hard to call. The CDR3 has 15 amino acids. The ends were cut back, 4 bases at V and 1 base at J, with 11 bases in the middle. CDR1 is SGHTA and CDR2 is FQGNSA in the germline V gene.

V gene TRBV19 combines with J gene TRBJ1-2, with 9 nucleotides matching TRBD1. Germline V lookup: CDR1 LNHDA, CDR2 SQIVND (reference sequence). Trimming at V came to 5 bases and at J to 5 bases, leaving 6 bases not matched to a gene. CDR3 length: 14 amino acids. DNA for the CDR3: TGTGCCAGTAGTGAACAGGGGGCCGGGTATGGCTACACCTTC. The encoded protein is CASSEQGAGYGYTF.

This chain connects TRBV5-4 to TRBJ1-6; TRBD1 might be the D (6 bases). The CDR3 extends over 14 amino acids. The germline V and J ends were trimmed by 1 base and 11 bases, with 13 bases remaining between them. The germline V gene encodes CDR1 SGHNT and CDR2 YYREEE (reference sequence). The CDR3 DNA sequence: TGTGCCAGCAGCTTGACAGGGAAGGTTACACCCCTCCACTTT. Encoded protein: CASSLTGKVTPLHF.

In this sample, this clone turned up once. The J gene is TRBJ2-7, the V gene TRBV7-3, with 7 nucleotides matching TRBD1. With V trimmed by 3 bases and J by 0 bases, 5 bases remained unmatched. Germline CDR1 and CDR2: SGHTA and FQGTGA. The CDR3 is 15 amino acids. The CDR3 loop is CASSFDRDLSYEQYF. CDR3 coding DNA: TGTGCCAGCAGCTTTGACAGGGACCTCTCCTACGAGCAGTACTTC. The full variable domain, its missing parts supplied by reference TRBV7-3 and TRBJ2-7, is GAGVSQTPSNKVTEKGKYVELRCDPISGHTALYWYRQSLGQGPEFLIYFQGTGAADDSGLPNDRFFAVRPEGSVSTLKIQRTERGDSAVYLCASSFDRDLSYEQYFGPGTRLTVT.

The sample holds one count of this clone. DNA for the CDR3: TGTGCCAGCAGCGTAGACAGCCTCGGCGAGCAGTTCTTC. This gives the protein CASSVDSLGEQFF. The V call is TRBV9, the J call TRBJ2-1; D ambiguous. The CDR3 length is 13 residues. CDR1 and CDR2 from the germline V gene are SGDLS and YYNGEE. V was trimmed by 0 bases and J by 10 bases, leaving 11 bases between them.

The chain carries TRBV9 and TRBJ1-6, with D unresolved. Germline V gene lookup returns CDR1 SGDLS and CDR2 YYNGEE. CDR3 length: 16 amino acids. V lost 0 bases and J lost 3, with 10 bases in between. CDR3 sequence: CASSVAAESYNSPLHF. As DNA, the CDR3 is TGTGCCAGCAGCGTAGCTGCGGAGAGCTATAATTCACCCCTCCACTTT.

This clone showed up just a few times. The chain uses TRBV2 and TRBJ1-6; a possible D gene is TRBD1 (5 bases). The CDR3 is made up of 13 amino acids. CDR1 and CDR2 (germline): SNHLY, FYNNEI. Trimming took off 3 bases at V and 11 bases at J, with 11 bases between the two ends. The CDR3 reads CASSENRTPPLHF. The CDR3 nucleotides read TGTGCCAGCAGTGAGAACAGGACGCCACCCCTCCACTTT.

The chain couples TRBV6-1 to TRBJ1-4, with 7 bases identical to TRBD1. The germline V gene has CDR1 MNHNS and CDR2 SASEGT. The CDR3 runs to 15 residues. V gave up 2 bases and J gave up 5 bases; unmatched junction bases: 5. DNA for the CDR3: TGTGCCAGCAGTGAAAGGGGGCAGACGAATGAAAAACTGTTTTTT. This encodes CASSERGQTNEKLFF.

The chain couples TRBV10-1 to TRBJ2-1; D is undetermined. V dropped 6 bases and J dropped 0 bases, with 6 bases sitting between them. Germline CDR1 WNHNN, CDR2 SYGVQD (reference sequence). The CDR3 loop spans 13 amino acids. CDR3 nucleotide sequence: TGCGCCAGCAGCGCAGGCTCCTACAATGAGCAGTTCTTC. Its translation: CASSAGSYNEQFF.

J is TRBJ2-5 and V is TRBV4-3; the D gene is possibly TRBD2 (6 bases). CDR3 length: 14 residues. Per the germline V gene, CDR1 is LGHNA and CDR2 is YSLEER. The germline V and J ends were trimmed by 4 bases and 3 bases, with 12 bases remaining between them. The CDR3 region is CASSRSTREETQYF. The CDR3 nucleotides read TGCGCCAGCAGCCGCTCGACTAGAGAAGAGACCCAGTACTTC.

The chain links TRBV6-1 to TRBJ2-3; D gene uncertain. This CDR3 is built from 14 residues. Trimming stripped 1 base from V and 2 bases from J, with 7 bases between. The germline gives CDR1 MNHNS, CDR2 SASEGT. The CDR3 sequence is CASSEGVITDTQYF. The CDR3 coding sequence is TGTGCCAGCAGTGAAGGGGTCATCACAGATACGCAGTATTTT.

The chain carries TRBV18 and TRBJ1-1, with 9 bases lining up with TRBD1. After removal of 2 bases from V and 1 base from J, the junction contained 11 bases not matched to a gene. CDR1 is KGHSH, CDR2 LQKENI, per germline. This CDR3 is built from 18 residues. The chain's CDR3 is CASSPGLHRGRENTEAFF. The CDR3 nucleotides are TGTGCCAGCTCACCAGGGCTCCACAGGGGGCGGGAGAACACTGAAGCTTTCTTT.

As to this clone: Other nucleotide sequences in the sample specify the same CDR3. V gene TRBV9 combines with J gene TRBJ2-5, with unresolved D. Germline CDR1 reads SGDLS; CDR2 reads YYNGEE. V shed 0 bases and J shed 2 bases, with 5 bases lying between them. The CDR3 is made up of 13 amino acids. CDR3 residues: CASSVVPQETQYF. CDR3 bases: TGTGCCAGCAGCGTAGTACCTCAAGAGACCCAGTACTTC.

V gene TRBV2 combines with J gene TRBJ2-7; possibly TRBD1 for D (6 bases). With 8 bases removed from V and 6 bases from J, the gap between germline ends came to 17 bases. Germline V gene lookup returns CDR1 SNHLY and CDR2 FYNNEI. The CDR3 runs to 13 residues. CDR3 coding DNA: TGTGCCAGCCTATGGGACACTAAGGCCGAGCAGTACTTC. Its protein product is CASLWDTKAEQYF.

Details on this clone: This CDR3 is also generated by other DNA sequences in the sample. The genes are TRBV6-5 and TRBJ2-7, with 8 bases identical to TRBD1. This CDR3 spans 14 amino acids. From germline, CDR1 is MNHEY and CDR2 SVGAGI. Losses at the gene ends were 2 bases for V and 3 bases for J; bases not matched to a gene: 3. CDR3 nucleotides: TGTGCCAGCAGTTACGGACAGGGAGTCTACGAGCAGTACTTC. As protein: CASSYGQGVYEQYF.

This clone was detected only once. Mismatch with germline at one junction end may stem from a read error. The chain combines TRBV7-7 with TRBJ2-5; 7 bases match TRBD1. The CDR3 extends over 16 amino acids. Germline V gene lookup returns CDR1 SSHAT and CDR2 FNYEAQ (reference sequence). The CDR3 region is CASSPTGTDSQETQYF. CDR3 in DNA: TGTGCTAGCAGCCCAACTGGGACAGACAGCCAAGAGACCCAGTACTTC.

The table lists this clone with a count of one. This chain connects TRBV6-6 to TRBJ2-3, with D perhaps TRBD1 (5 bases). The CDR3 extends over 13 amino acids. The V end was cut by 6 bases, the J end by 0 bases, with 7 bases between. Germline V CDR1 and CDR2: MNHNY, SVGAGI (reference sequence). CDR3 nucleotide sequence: TGTGCCAGCAGGACAGCAAGCACAGATACGCAGTATTTT. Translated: CASRTASTDTQYF.

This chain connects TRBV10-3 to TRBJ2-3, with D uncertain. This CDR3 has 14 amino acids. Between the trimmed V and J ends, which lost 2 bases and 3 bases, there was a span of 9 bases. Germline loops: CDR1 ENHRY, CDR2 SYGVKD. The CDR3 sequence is CAISEVGRTDTQYF. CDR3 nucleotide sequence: TGTGCCATCAGTGAGGTGGGTCGGACAGATACGCAGTATTTT.

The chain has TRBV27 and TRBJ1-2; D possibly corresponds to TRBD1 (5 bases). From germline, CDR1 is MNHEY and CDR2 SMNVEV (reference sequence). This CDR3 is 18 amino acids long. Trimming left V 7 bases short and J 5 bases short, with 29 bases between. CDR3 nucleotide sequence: TGTGCCAGCACCCCTTTAGGTACAGACCTGGGGGGAGGTTATGGCTACACCTTC. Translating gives CASTPLGTDLGGGYGYTF.

CDR3 amino acids: CASSYPNTEQFF. CDR3 coding DNA: TGTGCCAGCAGTTACCCTAACACTGAGCAGTTCTTC. V usage is TRBV6-5 and J usage is TRBJ2-1; D is ambiguous. Trimming took 2 bases from V and 9 from J, leaving 8 bases between them. The CDR3 totals 12 residues. Germline-derived CDR1 and CDR2 are MNHEY and SVGAGI.

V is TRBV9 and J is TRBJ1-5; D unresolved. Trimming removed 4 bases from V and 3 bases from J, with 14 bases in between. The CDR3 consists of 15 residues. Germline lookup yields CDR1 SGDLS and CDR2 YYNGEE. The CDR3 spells CASSPRALYNQPQHF. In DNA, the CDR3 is TGTGCCAGCAGCCCACGAGCCCTTTACAATCAGCCCCAGCATTTT. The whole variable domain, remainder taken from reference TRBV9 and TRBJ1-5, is DSGVTQTPKHLITATGQRVTLRCSPRSGDLSVYWYQQSLDQGLQFLIQYYNGEERAKGNILERFSAQQFPDLHSELNLSSLELGDSALYFCASSPRALYNQPQHFGDGTRLSIL.